This is a list of T cell receptor beta chains from one sample in a study of cytomegalovirus exposure and HLA in healthy donors. The protocol was immunoSEQ multiplex PCR, while the TCRdb copy is restricted to in-frame clones and leaves out a portion. This table has 150,000 or so clones, under 85% appearing once. What was sequenced was PBMCs. The receptors shown here come from a male donor in good health and CMV-seropositive. Both conserved end residues are part of each CDR3. A D gene is named only where the DNA matches it firmly. The listing skips clone size in some rows; elsewhere it reads once, few, many or a size class.

>TRBJ2-7|TRBV9|TRBD1|.
TGTGCCAGCAGCAAAGGACAGGGGAAGCCCTACGAGCAGTACTTC
CASSKGQGKPYEQYF
>TRBJ1-6|TRBV28|TRBD1|.
TGTGCCAGCAGTCCTAGAGGACAGGTTAATTCACCCCTCCACTTT
CASSPRGQVNSPLHF
>TRBJ2-7|TRBV28|.|.
TGTGCCAGCAGTTTATCGGTCTCCTACGAGCAGTACTTC
CASSLSVSYEQYF
>TRBJ2-7|TRBV13|TRBD2|few
TGTGCCAGCAGCTCTCGACTAGCGGGAGTCGGGGCCTACGAGCAGTACTTC
CASSSRLAGVGAYEQYF
>TRBJ2-7|TRBV2|.|.
TGTGCCAGCAGTGAAGTAACCCGGTCCTACGAGCAGTACTTC
CASSEVTRSYEQYF
>TRBJ2-7|TRBV28|.|.
TGTGCCAGCAGTTTTGGGGCTCACGAGCAGTACTTC
CASSFGAHEQYF
>TRBJ2-1|TRBV12-5|.|.
TGTGCTAGTGGGACCCTCGGCAGGGGTTTCAACAATGAGCAGTTCTTC
CASGTLGRGFNNEQFF
>TRBJ1-4|TRBV10-3|.|.
TGTGCCATCAGTGCCTCTACAGGGTCTAATGAAAAACTGTTTTTT
CAISASTGSNEKLFF
>TRBJ1-1|TRBV5-1|.|.
TGCGCCAGCAGCTTGGTTGCAGGGGTGAGGAACACTGAAGCTTTCTTT
CASSLVAGVRNTEAFF
>TRBJ1-5|TRBV2|.|.
TGTGCCAGCACCAGGGGTTATAGCAATCAGCCCCAGCATTTT
CASTRGYSNQPQHF
>TRBJ2-7|TRBV13|.|.
TGTGCCAGCAGCTTAATGACAACCCAAACGGACGAGCAGTACTTC
CASSLMTTQTDEQYF
>TRBJ2-4|TRBV10-3|TRBD1|.
TGTGCCATCAGTGCAACAGGGGGACCAAACATTCAGTACTTC
CAISATGGPNIQYF
>TRBJ2-2|TRBV7-9|TRBD1|.
TGTGCCAGCAGACCCGGACAGGGAGGTACCGGGGAGCTGTTTTTT
CASRPGQGGTGELFF
>TRBJ2-2|TRBV7-3|TRBD2|.
TGTGCCAGCAGGCGGACTAGTCTCGGCGGGGAGCTGTTTTTT
CASRRTSLGGELFF
>TRBJ1-6|TRBV28|TRBD1|.
TGTGCCAGCAACAGGGGGTGGGTTTATAATTCACCCCTCCACTTT
CASNRGWVYNSPLHF
>TRBJ1-3|TRBV6-5|.|.
TGTGCCAGCAGTTCCGCTGCGGGGCTTGGAAACACCATATATTTT
CASSSAAGLGNTIYF
>TRBJ2-1|TRBV30|TRBD2|.
TGTGCCTGGAGAGCTGGGGGGGATGAGCAGTTCTTC
CAWRAGGDEQFF
>TRBJ1-1|TRBV7-2|.|once
TGTGCCAGCAGCTTAACGGGAGGTTACACTGAAGCTTTCTTT
CASSLTGGYTEAFF
>TRBJ2-3|TRBV18|.|.
TGTGCCAGCTCACCTAGAAGCGGCACAGATACGCAGTATTTT
CASSPRSGTDTQYF
>TRBJ2-1|TRBV18|.|.
TGTGCCAGCTCGCCCCCGACTAGTCCAGAGCAGTTCTTC
CASSPPTSPEQFF
>TRBJ1-1|TRBV7-8|TRBD1|few
TGTGCCAGCAGCTTACGAGGGGGCCTGGAAACTGAAGCTTTCTTT
CASSLRGGLETEAFF
>TRBJ2-3|TRBV13|TRBD2|.
TGTGCCAGCAGCTTAGGGGCGGGGCTAGCGGGAGCCGGAGATACGCAGTATTTT
CASSLGAGLAGAGDTQYF
>TRBJ2-7|TRBV6-5|TRBD1|.
TGTGCCAGCAGTTACAGCGGGGACAGGGCCTACGAGCAGTACTTC
CASSYSGDRAYEQYF
>TRBJ1-4|TRBV6-1|.|.
TGTGCCAGCAGTGTGCCCCCGTCGCGTGAAAAACTGTTTTTT
CASSVPPSREKLFF
>TRBJ2-7|TRBV19|TRBD2|.
TGTGCCACTAGGACAGCGGGGGGCTACGAGCAGTACTTC
CATRTAGGYEQYF
>TRBJ1-6|TRBV11-2|.|.
TGTGCCAGCAGCTTAGTAGGTCGTAGCGGTTATTCACCCCTCCACTTT
CASSLVGRSGYSPLHF
>TRBJ2-5|TRBV6-1|.|.
TGTGCCAGCAGTGTCGACGCATCAGGGACCCAGTACTTC
CASSVDASGTQYF
>TRBJ1-1|TRBV6-5|.|.
TGTGCCAGCAGTTACTCGAAAGTCAGGTTGAACACTGAAGCTTTCTTT
CASSYSKVRLNTEAFF
>TRBJ2-5|TRBV28|TRBD1|once
TGTGCCAGCAGTTTGATACAGGGGACCCAAGAGACCCAGTACTTC
CASSLIQGTQETQYF
>TRBJ1-2|TRBV9|.|.
TGTGCCAGCAGCGTAGGTGGACAGAGCAACTATGGCTACACCTTC
CASSVGGQSNYGYTF
>TRBJ2-1|TRBV2|.|.
TGTGCCAGCAGAAACTGGAGTCGCGATGAGCAGTTCTTC
CASRNWSRDEQFF
>TRBJ2-3|TRBV5-1|.|.
TGCGCCAGCAGCTCCACTAGCACAGATACGCAGTATTTT
CASSSTSTDTQYF
>TRBJ1-4|TRBV7-9|TRBD1|.
TGTGCCAGCAGCTTAGGGACAGGCAAAGAAAAACTGTTTTTT
CASSLGTGKEKLFF
>TRBJ1-2|TRBV19|.|.
TGTGCCAGTAGTATCCCCTACTATGGCTACACCTTC
CASSIPYYGYTF
>TRBJ1-5|TRBV5-1|.|.
TGCGCCAGCAGCCTCGGGACGGGAGATCAGCCCCAGCATTTT
CASSLGTGDQPQHF
>TRBJ2-3|TRBV28|TRBD2|.
TGTGCCAGCAGTTCACTAGCGGGGGGGCCGACGCAGTATTTT
CASSSLAGGPTQYF
>TRBJ2-3|TRBV14|TRBD2|.
TGTGCCAGCAGCCAATTAGGACTAGCGGGAGATGCAGATACGCAGTATTTT
CASSQLGLAGDADTQYF